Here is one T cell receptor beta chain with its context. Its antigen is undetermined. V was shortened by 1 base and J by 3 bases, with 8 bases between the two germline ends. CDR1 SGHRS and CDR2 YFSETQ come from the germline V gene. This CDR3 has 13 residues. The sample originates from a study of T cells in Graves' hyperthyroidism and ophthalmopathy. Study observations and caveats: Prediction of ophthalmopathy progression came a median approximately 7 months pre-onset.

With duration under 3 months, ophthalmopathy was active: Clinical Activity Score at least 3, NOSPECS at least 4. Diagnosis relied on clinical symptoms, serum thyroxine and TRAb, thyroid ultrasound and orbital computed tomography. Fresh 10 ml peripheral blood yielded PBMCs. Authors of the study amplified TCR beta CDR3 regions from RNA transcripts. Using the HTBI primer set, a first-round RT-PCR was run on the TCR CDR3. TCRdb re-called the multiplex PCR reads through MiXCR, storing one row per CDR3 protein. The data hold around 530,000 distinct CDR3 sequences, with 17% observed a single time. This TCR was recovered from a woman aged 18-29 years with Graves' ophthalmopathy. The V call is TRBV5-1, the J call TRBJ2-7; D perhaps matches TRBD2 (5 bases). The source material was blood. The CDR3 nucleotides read TGCGCCAGCAGCTTGACTAGAAACTACGAGCAGTACTTC. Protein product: CASSLTRNYEQYF.